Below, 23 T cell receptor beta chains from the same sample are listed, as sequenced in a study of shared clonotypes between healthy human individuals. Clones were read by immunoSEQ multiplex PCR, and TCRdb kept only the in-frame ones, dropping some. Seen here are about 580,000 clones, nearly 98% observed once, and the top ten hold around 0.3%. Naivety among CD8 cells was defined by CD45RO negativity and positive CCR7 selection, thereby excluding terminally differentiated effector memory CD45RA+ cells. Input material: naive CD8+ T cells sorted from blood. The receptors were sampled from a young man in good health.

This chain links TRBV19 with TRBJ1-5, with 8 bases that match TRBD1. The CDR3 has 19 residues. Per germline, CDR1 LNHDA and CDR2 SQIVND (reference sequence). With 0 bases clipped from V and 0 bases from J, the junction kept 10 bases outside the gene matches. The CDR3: CASSIDGLGTGDSNQPQHF. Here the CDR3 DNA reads TGTGCCAGTAGTATAGATGGGCTCGGGACAGGTGATAGCAATCAGCCCCAGCATTTT.

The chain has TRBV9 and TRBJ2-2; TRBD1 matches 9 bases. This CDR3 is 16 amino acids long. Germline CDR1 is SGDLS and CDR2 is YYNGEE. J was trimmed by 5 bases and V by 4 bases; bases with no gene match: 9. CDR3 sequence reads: CASSSPGTGLTGELFF. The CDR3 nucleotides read TGTGCCAGCAGCTCGCCCGGGACAGGGCTTACCGGGGAGCTGTTTTTT.

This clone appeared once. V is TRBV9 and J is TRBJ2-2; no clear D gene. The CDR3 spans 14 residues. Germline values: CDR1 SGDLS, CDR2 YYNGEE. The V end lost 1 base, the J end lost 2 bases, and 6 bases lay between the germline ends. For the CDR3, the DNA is TGTGCCAGCAGCGTATACGGAAACACCGGGGAGCTGTTTTTT. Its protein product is CASSVYGNTGELFF. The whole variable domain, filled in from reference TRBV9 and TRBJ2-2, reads DSGVTQTPKHLITATGQRVTLRCSPRSGDLSVYWYQQSLDQGLQFLIQYYNGEERAKGNILERFSAQQFPDLHSELNLSSLELGDSALYFCASSVYGNTGELFFGEGSRLTVL.

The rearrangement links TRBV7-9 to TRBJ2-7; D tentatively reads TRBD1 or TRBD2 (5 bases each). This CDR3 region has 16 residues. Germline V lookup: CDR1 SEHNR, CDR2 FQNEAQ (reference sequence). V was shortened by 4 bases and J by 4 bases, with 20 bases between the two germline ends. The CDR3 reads CASSSAGTGNPYEQYF. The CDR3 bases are TGTGCCAGCAGCTCGGCCGGGACCGGGAATCCATACGAGCAGTACTTC. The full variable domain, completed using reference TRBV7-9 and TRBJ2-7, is DTGVSQNPRHKITKRGQNVTFRCDPISEHNRLYWYRQTLGQGPEFLTYFQNEAQLEKSRLLSDRFSAERPKGSFSTLEIQRTEQGDSAMYLCASSSAGTGNPYEQYFGPGTRLTVT.

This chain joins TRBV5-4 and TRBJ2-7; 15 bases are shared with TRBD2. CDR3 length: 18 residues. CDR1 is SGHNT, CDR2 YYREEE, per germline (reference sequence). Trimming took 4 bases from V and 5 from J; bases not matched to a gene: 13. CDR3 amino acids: CASSGFGTSGRIWDEQYF. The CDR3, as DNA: TGTGCCAGCAGCGGATTTGGGACTAGCGGGAGGATTTGGGACGAGCAGTACTTC.

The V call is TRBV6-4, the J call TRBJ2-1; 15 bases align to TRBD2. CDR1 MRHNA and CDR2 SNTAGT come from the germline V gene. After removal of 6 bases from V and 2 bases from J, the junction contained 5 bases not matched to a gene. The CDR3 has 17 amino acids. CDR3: CASSHRTSGRAYNEQFF. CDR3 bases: TGTGCCAGCAGCCACCGGACTAGCGGGAGGGCCTACAATGAGCAGTTCTTC.

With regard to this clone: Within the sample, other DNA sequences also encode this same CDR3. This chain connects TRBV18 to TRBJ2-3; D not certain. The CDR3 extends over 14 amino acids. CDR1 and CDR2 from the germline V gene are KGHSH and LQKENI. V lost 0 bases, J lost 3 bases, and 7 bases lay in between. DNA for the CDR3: TGTGCCAGCTCACCACCGGTGGGAACAGATACGCAGTATTTT. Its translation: CASSPPVGTDTQYF.

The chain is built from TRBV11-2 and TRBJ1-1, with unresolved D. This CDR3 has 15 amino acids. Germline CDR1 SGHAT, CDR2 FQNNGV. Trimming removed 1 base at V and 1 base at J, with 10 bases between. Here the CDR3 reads CASSLVLSGNTEAFF. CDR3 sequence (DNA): TGTGCCAGCAGCTTAGTCCTGTCGGGGAACACTGAAGCTTTCTTT.

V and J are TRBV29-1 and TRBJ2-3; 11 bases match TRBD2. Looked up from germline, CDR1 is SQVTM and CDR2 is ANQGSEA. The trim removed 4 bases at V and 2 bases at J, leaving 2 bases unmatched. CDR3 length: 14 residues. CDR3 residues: CSVGLAGFTDTQYF. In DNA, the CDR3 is TGCAGCGTTGGACTAGCGGGATTCACAGATACGCAGTATTTT.

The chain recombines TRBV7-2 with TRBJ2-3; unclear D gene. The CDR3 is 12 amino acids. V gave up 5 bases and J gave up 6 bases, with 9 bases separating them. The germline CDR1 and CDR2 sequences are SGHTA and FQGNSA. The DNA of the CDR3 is TGTGCCAGCAGCAGCTCACGGGATACGCAGTATTTT. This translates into CASSSSRDTQYF.

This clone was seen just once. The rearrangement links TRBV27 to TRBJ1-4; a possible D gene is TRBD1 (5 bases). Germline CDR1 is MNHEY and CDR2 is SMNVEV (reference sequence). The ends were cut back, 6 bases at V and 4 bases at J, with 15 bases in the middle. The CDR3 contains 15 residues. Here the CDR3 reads CASRTLGALNEKLFF. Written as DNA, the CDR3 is TGTGCCAGCAGAACTTTAGGGGCCCTTAATGAAAAACTGTTTTTT.

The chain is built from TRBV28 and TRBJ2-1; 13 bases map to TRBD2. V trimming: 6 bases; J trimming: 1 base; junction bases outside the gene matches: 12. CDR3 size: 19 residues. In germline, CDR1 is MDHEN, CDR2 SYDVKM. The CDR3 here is CASSGLAGEVVISYNEQFF. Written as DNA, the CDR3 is TGTGCCAGCAGCGGACTAGCGGGAGAGGTAGTCATTTCCTACAATGAGCAGTTCTTC. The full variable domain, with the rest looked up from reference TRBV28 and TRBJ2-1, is DVKVTQSSRYLVKRTGEKVFLECVQDMDHENMFWYRQDPGLGLRLIYFSYDVKMKEKGDIPEGYSVSREKKERFSLILESASTNQTSMYLCASSGLAGEVVISYNEQFFGPGTRLTVL.

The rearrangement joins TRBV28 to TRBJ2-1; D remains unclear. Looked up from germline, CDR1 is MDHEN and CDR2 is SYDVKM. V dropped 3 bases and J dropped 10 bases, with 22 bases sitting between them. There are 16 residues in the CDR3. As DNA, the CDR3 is TGTGCCAGCAGTTTTCTCCCCGTCCCGAGTTTTTCGGAGCAGTTCTTC. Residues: CASSFLPVPSFSEQFF.

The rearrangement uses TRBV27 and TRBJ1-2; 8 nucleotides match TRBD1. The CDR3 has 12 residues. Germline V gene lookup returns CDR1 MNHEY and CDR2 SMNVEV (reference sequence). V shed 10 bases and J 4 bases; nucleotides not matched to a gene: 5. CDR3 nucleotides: TGTGCCACCAGGACAGGGTCCTATGGCTACACCTTC. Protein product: CATRTGSYGYTF.

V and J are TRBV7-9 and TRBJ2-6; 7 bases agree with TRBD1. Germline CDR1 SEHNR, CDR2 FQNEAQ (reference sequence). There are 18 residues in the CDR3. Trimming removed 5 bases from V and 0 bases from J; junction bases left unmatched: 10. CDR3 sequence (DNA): TGTGCCAGCAGCCAACCGGGACAGAAAAGCTCTGGGGCCAACGTCCTGACTTTC. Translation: CASSQPGQKSSGANVLTF.

The CDR3 spells CASSQEGRGSTEAFF. CDR3 coding DNA: TGCGCCAGCAGCCAAGAGGGCAGGGGAAGCACTGAAGCTTTCTTT. The V and J genes are TRBV4-3 and TRBJ1-1, with a tentative D call TRBD1 (6 bases). Germline values: CDR1 LGHNA, CDR2 YSLEER. This CDR3 region has 15 residues. Trimming cost V 0 bases and J 4 bases, with 12 bases left between them.

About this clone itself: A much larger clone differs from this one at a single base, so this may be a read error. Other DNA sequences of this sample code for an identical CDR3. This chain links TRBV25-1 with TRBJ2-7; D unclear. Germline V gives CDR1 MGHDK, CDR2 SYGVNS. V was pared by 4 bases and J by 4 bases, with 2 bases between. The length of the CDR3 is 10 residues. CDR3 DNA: TGTGCCAGCAGTGGGTACGAGCAGTACTTC. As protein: CASSGYEQYF.

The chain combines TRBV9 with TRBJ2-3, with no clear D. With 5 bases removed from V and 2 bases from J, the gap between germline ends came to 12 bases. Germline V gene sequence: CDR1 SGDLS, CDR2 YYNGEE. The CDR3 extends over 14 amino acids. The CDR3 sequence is CASRMDVNTDTQYF. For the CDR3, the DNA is TGTGCCAGCAGAATGGACGTCAACACAGATACGCAGTATTTT.

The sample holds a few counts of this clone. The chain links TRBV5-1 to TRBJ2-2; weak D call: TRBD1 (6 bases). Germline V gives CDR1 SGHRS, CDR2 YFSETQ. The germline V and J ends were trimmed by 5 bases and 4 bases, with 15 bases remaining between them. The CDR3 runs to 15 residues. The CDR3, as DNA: TGCGCCAGCAGGGAACCGCAGGGGACCACCGGGGAGCTGTTTTTT. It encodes CASREPQGTTGELFF.

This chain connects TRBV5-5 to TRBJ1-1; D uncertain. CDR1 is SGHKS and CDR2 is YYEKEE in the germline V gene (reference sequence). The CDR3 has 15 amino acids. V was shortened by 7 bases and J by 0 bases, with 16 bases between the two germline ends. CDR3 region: CASGLPVMMNTEAFF. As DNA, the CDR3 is TGTGCCAGCGGGTTACCAGTGATGATGAACACTGAAGCTTTCTTT.

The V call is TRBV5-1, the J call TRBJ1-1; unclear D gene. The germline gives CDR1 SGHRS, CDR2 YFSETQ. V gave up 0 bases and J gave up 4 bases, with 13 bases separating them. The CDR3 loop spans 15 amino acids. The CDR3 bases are TGCGCCAGCAGCTTGGTGGAACAATCGATCACTGAAGCTTTCTTT. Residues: CASSLVEQSITEAFF.

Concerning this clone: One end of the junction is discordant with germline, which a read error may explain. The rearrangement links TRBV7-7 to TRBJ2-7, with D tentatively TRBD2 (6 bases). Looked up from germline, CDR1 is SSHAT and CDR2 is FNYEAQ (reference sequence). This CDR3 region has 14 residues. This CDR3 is CASSLADGFYEQYF. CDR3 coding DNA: TGTGCTAGCAGCTTAGCGGACGGTTTCTACGAGCAGTACTTC.

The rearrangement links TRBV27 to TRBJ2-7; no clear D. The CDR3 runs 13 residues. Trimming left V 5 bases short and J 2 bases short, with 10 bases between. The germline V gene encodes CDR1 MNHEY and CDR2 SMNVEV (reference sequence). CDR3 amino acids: CASSVSPAYEQYF. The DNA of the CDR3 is TGTGCCAGCAGTGTTTCCCCAGCCTACGAGCAGTACTTC.